Below, 15 T cell receptor beta chains from the same sample are listed, as sequenced in a study of blood T cell repertoires in COVID-19. Profiled with immunoSEQ multiplex PCR; TCRdb holds only in-frame clones, not every one. The sample consists of more than 80,000 clones, almost 85% of them appearing once. The sample was peripheral blood. All receptors derive from a man between 50 and 59 years old with active or convalescent COVID-19.

In nucleotides, the CDR3 is TGCAGTGTTTTAGGGGGAGAGACCCAGTACTTC. It is translated as CSVLGGETQYF. The chain has TRBV20-1 and TRBJ2-5, with D maybe TRBD1 (6 bases). The germline gives CDR1 DFQATT, CDR2 SNEGSKA (reference sequence). Trimming took 7 bases from V and 4 from J, leaving 10 bases between them. This CDR3 comprises 11 residues.

The chain is built from TRBV7-2 and TRBJ2-3, with 10 bases aligning to TRBD2. Germline lookup yields CDR1 SGHTA and CDR2 FQGNSA. V gave up 4 bases and J gave up 3 bases; unmatched junction bases: 1. This CDR3 spans 14 amino acids. DNA for the CDR3: TGTGCCAGCAGCTCGACTAGCGGGACAGATACGCAGTATTTT. Its protein product is CASSSTSGTDTQYF. The full variable domain, completed using reference TRBV7-2 and TRBJ2-3, is GAGVSQSPSNKVTEKGKDVELRCDPISGHTALYWYRQSLGQGLEFLIYFQGNSAPDKSGLPSDRFSAERTGGSVSTLTIQRTQQEDSAVYLCASSSTSGTDTQYFGPGTRLTVL.

This clone was counted between two and nine times. The rearrangement links TRBV12-3 or TRBV12-4 to TRBJ2-2; D gene uncertain. This CDR3 region has 13 residues. Trimming took 3 bases from V and 2 from J, leaving 4 bases between them. In nucleotides, the CDR3 is TGTGCCAGCAGTTTTATCAACACCGGGGAGCTGTTTTTT. It codes for CASSFINTGELFF.

The CDR3 region has the DNA TGTGCCAGCAGCTTCCCACCACTGTTAAGCTCTGGAAACACCATATATTTT. This sequence encodes CASSFPPLLSSGNTIYF. This chain links TRBV7-2 with TRBJ1-3, with unresolved D. The V end lost 3 bases, the J end lost 0 bases, and 15 bases lay between the germline ends. Germline values: CDR1 SGHTA, CDR2 FQGNSA. The CDR3 consists of 17 residues.

CDR3 region: CASRRETTNEKLFF. In DNA form, the CDR3 reads TGTGCCAGCCGGAGGGAAACAACTAATGAAAAACTGTTTTTT. This chain uses TRBV2 with TRBJ1-4, with no clear D. V lost 8 bases and J 0 bases, leaving 10 bases between the germline ends. Germline lookup yields CDR1 SNHLY and CDR2 FYNNEI. The CDR3 is 14 residues long. The variable domain in full, completed from reference TRBV2 and TRBJ1-4, reads EPEVTQTPSHQVTQMGQEVILRCVPISNHLYFYWYRQILGQKVEFLVSFYNNEISEKSEIFDDQFSVERPDGSNFTLKIRSTKLEDSAMYFCASRRETTNEKLFFGSGTQLSVL.

The J gene is TRBJ1-4, the V gene TRBV18; tentative D call: TRBD1 (5 bases). This CDR3 has 16 residues. Germline CDR1 KGHSH, CDR2 LQKENI. The germline V and J ends were trimmed by 2 bases and 11 bases, with 21 bases remaining between them. CDR3 bases: TGTGCCAGCTCACCAACTCTCGCACAGGCCGTCGAGAAACTGTTTTTT. As protein: CASSPTLAQAVEKLFF.

V gene TRBV19 combines with J gene TRBJ1-5; D might be TRBD1 (6 bases). The V gene's germline CDR1 is LNHDA and CDR2 SQIVND (reference sequence). Trimming left V 6 bases short and J 3 bases short, with 12 bases between. The CDR3 has 14 amino acids. This chain's CDR3 is CASSRTANNQPQHF. DNA for the CDR3: TGTGCCAGTAGCCGGACAGCTAACAATCAGCCCCAGCATTTT.

This clone showed up just once. The chain links TRBV28 to TRBJ1-1; 9 bases agree with TRBD1. The trim removed 5 bases at V and 2 bases at J, leaving 6 bases unmatched. The CDR3 runs to 15 residues. Per the germline V gene, CDR1 is MDHEN and CDR2 is SYDVKM. CDR3 sequence (DNA): TGTGCCAGCAGTCAACAGGGGGCGGGAAACACTGAAGCTTTCTTT. Its protein is CASSQQGAGNTEAFF.

This clone has a handful of counts. The V gene is TRBV6-1, the J gene TRBJ2-1; 12 nucleotides align to TRBD2. The CDR3 runs 15 residues. With 3 bases clipped from V and 12 bases from J, the junction kept 9 bases outside the gene matches. Germline CDR1 and CDR2: MNHNS and SASEGT. The CDR3 region is CASSDSLAGGRRQFF. As DNA, the CDR3 is TGTGCCAGCAGTGATAGTCTAGCGGGGGGGCGGAGGCAGTTCTTC.

This clone was picked up a small number of times. The chain couples TRBV6-2 or TRBV6-3 to TRBJ1-1; D is possibly TRBD1 (6 bases). The CDR3 has 11 amino acids. CDR1 MNHEY and CDR2 SVGEGT come from the germline V gene. The germline V and J ends were trimmed by 5 bases and 11 bases, with 12 bases remaining between them. CDR3 loop: CASSEGGKAFF. The CDR3 DNA sequence: TGTGCCAGCAGTGAGGGGGGGAAGGCTTTCTTT.

J is TRBJ1-4 and V is TRBV9, with TRBD1 as a possible D gene (6 bases). Germline lookup yields CDR1 SGDLS and CDR2 YYNGEE. The CDR3 extends over 14 amino acids. Trimming shortened V by 4 bases and J by 4 bases, and 11 bases separated the two germline ends. The CDR3 DNA is TGTGCCAGCAGCCTCGGACAGCTTAATGAAAAACTGTTTTTT. It translates to CASSLGQLNEKLFF.

This CDR3 reads CASRGQGTNEQFF. CDR3 coding DNA: TGTGCCAGCAGAGGACAGGGGACGAATGAGCAGTTCTTC. The chain carries TRBV28 and TRBJ2-1; 9 nucleotides line up with TRBD1. CDR3 size: 13 residues. The ends lost 6 bases at V and 7 bases at J; junction bases unmatched: 4. Per the germline V gene, CDR1 is MDHEN and CDR2 is SYDVKM.

This clone was seen a few times. The chain uses TRBV5-4 and TRBJ2-3; TRBD2 matches at 9 bases. The trim removed 0 bases at V and 5 bases at J, leaving 7 bases unmatched. CDR1 and CDR2 (germline): SGHNT, YYREEE (reference sequence). The CDR3 consists of 16 residues. CDR3 nucleotides: TGTGCCAGCAGCTTGGATCAGCGGGAGGATGTAGATACGCAGTATTTT. Its protein product is CASSLDQREDVDTQYF. Filled out from reference TRBV5-4 and TRBJ2-3, the complete variable domain reads ETGVTQSPTHLIKTRGQQVTLRCSSQSGHNTVSWYQQALGQGPQFIFQYYREEENGRGNFPPRFSGLQFPNYSSELNVNALELDDSALYLCASSLDQREDVDTQYFGPGTRLTVL.

The V call is TRBV29-1, the J call TRBJ2-2, with 8 bases that match TRBD1. The CDR3 contains 15 residues. V trimming: 5 bases; J trimming: 1 base; junction bases outside the gene matches: 6. Germline values: CDR1 SQVTM, CDR2 ANQGSEA. The CDR3 DNA sequence: TGCAGCGTTCGGACCGGGACAGGGAACACCGGGGAGCTGTTTTTT. Amino acids: CSVRTGTGNTGELFF.

The chain has TRBV18 and TRBJ2-1; D might be TRBD1 (6 bases). This CDR3 region has 15 residues. Germline V gene sequence: CDR1 KGHSH, CDR2 LQKENI. V lost 0 bases, J lost 3 bases, and 9 bases lay in between. In DNA form, the CDR3 reads TGTGCCAGCTCACCACCGGCAGGGGACTACAATGAGCAGTTCTTC. Its protein is CASSPPAGDYNEQFF.